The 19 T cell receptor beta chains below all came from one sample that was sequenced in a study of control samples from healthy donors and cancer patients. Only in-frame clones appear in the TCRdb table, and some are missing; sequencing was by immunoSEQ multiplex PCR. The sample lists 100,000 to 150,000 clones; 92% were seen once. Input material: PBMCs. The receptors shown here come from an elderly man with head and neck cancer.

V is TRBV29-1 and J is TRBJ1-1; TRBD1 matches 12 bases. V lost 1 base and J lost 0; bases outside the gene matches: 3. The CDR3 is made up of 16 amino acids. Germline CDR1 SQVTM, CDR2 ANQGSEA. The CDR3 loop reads CSVEGDRGLMNTEAFF. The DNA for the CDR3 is TGCAGCGTTGAAGGGGACAGGGGGCTAATGAACACTGAAGCTTTCTTT.

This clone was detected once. CDR3 sequence (DNA): TGTGCCAGCAGCCACGGAGTGTCCCCTGACCCCTACGAGCAGTACTTC. Translated, it gives CASSHGVSPDPYEQYF. V and J are TRBV21-1 and TRBJ2-7; whether TRBD2, the table's D call, matches the DNA was not checked. TRBV21-1 is assigned pseudogene status. The CDR3 length is 16 residues.

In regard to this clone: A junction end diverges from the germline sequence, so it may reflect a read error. This CDR3 reads CASTLVAGSLTPLHF. The CDR3 bases are TGTGCCAGCACTTTAGTCGCAGGGTCGCTAACCCCCCTCCACTTT. The chain employs TRBV27 and TRBJ1-6; perhaps TRBD1 as D (5 bases). Germline CDR1 and CDR2: MNHEY and SMNVEV (reference sequence). The CDR3 loop spans 15 amino acids.

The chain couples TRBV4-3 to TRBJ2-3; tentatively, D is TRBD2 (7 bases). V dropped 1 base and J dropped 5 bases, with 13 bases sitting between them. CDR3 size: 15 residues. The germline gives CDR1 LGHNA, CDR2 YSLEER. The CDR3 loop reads CASSQGTVAGDTQYF. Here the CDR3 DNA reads TGCGCCAGCAGCCAAGGGACAGTAGCGGGAGATACGCAGTATTTT.

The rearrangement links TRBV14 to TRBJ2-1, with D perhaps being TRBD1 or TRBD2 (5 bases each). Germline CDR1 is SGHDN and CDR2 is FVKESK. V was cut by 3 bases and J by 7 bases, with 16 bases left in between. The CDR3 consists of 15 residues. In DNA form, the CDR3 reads TGTGCCAGCAGCCAGGCCGGGACCACGGGGAATGAGCAGTTCTTC. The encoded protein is CASSQAGTTGNEQFF.

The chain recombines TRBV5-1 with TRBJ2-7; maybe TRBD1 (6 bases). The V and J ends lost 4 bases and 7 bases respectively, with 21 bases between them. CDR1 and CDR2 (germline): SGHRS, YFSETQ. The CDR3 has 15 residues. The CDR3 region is CASSLQAGQGQEQYF. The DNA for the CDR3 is TGCGCCAGCAGCCTGCAGGCGGGTCAGGGACAAGAGCAGTACTTC. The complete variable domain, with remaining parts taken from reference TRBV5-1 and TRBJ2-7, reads KAGVTQTPRYLIKTRGQQVTLSCSPISGHRSVSWYQQTPGQGLQFLFEYFSETQRNKGNFPGRFSGRQFSNSRSEMNVSTLELGDSALYLCASSLQAGQGQEQYFGPGTRLTVT.

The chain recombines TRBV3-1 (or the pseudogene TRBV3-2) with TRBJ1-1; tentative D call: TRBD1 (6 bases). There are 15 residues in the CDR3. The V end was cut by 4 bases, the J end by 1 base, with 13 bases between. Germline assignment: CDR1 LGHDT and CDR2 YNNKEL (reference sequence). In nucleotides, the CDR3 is TGTGCCAGCAGCCTAGGACGGGGGGCGAACACTGAAGCTTTCTTT. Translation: CASSLGRGANTEAFF.

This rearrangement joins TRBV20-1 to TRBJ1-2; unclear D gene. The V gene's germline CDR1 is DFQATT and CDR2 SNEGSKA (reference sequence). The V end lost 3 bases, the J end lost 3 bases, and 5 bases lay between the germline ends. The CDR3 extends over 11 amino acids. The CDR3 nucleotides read TGCAGTGCTAGGGAGGACTATGGCTACACCTTC. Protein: CSAREDYGYTF.

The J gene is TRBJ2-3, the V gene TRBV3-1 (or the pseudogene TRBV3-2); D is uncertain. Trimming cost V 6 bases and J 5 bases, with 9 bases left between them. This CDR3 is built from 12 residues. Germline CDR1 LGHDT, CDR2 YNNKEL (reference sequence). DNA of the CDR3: TGTGCCAGCAGTCCTAACAGAGATACGCAGTATTTT. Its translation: CASSPNRDTQYF.

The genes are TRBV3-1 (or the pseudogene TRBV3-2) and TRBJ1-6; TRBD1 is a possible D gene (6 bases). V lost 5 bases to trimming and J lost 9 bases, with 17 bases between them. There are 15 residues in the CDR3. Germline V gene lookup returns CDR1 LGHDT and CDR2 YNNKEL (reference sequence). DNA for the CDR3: TGTGCCAGCAGCGCCGCGGGCCAGGGGATTTCACCCCTCCACTTT. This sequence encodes CASSAAGQGISPLHF.

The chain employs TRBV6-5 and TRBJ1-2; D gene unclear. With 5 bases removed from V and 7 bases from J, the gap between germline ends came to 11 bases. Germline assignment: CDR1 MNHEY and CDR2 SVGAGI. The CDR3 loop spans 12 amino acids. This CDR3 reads CASSTGPGGYTF. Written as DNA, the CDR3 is TGTGCCAGCAGTACCGGCCCGGGTGGCTACACCTTC.

The CDR3 spells CASSKSRTSGYKQYF. CDR3 DNA sequence: TGTGCCAGCAGTAAAAGTCGGACTAGCGGTTACAAGCAGTACTTC. V usage is TRBV6-2 or TRBV6-3 and J usage is TRBJ2-7; 10 nucleotides match TRBD2. Germline loops: CDR1 MNHEY, CDR2 SVGEGT. The CDR3 extends over 15 amino acids. J lost 8 bases, V lost 5 bases, and 12 bases had no gene match.

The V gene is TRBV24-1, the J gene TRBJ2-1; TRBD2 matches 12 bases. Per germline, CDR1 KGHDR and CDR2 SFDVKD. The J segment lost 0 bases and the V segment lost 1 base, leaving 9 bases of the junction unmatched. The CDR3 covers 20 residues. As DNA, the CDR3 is TGTGCCACCAGTGATTTCGAGACTAGCGGGAGACGTAGCTCCTACAATGAGCAGTTCTTC. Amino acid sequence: CATSDFETSGRRSSYNEQFF.

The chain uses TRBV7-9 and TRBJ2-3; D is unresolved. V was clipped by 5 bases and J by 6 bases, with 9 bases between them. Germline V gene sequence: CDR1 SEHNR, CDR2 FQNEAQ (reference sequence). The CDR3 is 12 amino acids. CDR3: CASSLSRDTQYF. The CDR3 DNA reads TGTGCCAGCAGCCTTTCTAGGGATACGCAGTATTTT.

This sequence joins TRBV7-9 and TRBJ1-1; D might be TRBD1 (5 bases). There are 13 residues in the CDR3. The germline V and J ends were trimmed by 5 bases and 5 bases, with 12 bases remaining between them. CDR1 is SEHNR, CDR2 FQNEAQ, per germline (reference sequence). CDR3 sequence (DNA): TGTGCCAGCAGCGCCCAGGGAGGGACTGAAGCTTTCTTT. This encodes CASSAQGGTEAFF. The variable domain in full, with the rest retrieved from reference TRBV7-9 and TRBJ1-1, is DTGVSQNPRHKITKRGQNVTFRCDPISEHNRLYWYRQTLGQGPEFLTYFQNEAQLEKSRLLSDRFSAERPKGSFSTLEIQRTEQGDSAMYLCASSAQGGTEAFFGQGTRLTVV.

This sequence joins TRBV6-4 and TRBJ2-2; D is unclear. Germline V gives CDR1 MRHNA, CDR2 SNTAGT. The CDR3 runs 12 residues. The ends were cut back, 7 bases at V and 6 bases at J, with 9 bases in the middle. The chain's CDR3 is CASIRVAGELFF. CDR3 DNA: TGTGCCAGCATTCGAGTCGCCGGGGAGCTGTTTTTT.

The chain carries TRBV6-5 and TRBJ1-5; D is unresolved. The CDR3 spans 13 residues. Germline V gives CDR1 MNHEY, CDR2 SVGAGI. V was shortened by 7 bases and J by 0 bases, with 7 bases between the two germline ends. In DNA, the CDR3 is TGTGCCAGCACCCGTGGTAGCAATCAGCCCCAGCATTTT. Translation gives CASTRGSNQPQHF.

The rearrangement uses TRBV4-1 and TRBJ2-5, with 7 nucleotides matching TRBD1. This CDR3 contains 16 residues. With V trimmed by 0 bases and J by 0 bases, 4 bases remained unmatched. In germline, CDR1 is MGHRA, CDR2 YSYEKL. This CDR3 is CASSQEAQGNQETQYF. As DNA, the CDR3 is TGCGCCAGCAGCCAAGAAGCACAGGGGAACCAAGAGACCCAGTACTTC.

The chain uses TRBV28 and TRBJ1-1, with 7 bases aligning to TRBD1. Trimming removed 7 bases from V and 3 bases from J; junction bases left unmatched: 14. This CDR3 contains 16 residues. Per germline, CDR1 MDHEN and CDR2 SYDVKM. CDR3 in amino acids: CASTLNAGGYDTEAFF. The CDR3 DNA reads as TGTGCCAGCACCCTAAACGCAGGGGGATATGACACTGAAGCTTTCTTT.